This T cell receptor (beta chain) appears in the sequencing data of a study of T-cell memory formation after mild COVID-19. Whole-study context: Largely donor-specific sequence clusters came from a couple of donors.

This clonotype came up a few times. The antigen is not known. V lost 7 bases to trimming and J lost 2 bases, with 8 bases between them. There are 13 residues in the CDR3. The germline CDR1 and CDR2 sequences are MNHNS and SASEGT. TCRdb used MiXCR to reprocess the 5' RACE reads, holding one entry per CDR3 protein. Of around 300,000 distinct CDR3 sequences listed, roughly 13% were seen once; the top ten hold 22%. General study results and limits: CM and EM subsets held most contracting CD4+ clones; EMRA held CD8+ ones. The second-wave clones peaking on day 37 were not confirmed as SARS-CoV-2-specific. Clones contracting day 15 to 85 were balanced CD4/CD8; later expanders leaned CD4+.

The V and J genes are TRBV6-1 and TRBJ2-2; D is ambiguous. The sample consisted of PBMCs or a T cell subset sorted from them (not recorded which). The TCR sequence derives from a man between 18 and 35 years old who had mild COVID-19 (a few samples of this study predate the infection). Cell type and time point are not known. Here the CDR3 DNA reads TGTGCCAGCATGGCCAGAAACACCGGGGAGCTGTTTTTT. The encoded protein is CASMARNTGELFF.